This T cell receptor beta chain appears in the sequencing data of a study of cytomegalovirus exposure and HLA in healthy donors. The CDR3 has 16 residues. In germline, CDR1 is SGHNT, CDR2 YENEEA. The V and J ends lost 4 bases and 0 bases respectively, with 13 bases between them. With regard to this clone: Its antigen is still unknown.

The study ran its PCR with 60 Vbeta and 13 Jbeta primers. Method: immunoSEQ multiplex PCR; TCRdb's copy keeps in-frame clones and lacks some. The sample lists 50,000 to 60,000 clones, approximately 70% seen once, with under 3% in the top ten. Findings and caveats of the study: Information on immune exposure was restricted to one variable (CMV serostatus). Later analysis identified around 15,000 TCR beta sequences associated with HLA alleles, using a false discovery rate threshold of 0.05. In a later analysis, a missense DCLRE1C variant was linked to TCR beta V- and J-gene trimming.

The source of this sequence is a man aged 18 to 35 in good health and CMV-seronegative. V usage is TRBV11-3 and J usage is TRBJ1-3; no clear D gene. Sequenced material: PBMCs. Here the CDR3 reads CASSSNLGFSGNTIYF. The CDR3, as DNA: TGTGCCAGCAGCTCAAATCTGGGCTTCTCTGGAAACACCATATATTTT.